Included here is one T cell receptor (beta chain) sequence, with context. These data come from a study of blood T cell repertoires in COVID-19. Looking at the study overall: Samples representing acute and convalescent COVID-19 were sourced from the United States, Italy and Spain. The analysed material was cDNA or gDNA that came from T cells, B-cell-depleted T cells, or PBMCs.

V shed 0 bases, J shed 8 bases, and the junction held 7 bases outside the gene matches. Germline loops: CDR1 SGHRS, CDR2 YFSETQ. This CDR3 comprises 14 residues. Measured with immunoSEQ multiplex PCR; TCRdb has only the in-frame clones, and not every one. The sample lists over 600,000 clones; just under 90% were seen once. What was sequenced was peripheral blood. The sequence was obtained from a woman under 30 with acute or convalescent COVID-19. This rearrangement joins TRBV5-1 to TRBJ1-2; 7 bases agree with TRBD1. For the CDR3, the DNA is TGCGCCAGCAGCTTGGGGGACAGCTATGACGGCTACACCTTC. Protein: CASSLGDSYDGYTF.